The following is a TCR beta chain sequence with its context. This sample stems from a study of blood T cell repertoires in COVID-19. Profiling relied on immunoSEQ multiplex PCR, and the TCRdb table lists in-frame clones only, not all of them. Of around 100,000 clones listed, approximately 87% are singletons. The TCR comes from a human donor in a cohort sampled during active COVID-19. Sequenced material: peripheral blood.

The CDR3 spells CSGRGDYGYTF. The CDR3 DNA is TGCAGCGGCCGCGGGGACTATGGCTACACCTTC. The V call is TRBV29-1, the J call TRBJ1-2, with D uncertain. The V gene lost 7 bases and the J gene lost 3 bases, with 9 bases spanning the gap. The CDR3 is 11 residues long. The germline CDR1 and CDR2 sequences are SQVTM and ANQGSEA.